This T cell receptor (beta chain) was sequenced for a study of Ad26.COV2.S vaccination and SARS-CoV-2 variants. The repertoire was sequenced with immunoSEQ multiplex PCR; TCRdb's copy has only in-frame clones and lacks some. The sample lists fewer than 400,000 clones; 86% were seen once. Documented treatment: some 19 received Ad26.COV2.S at low or high dose, single or two shots; roughly 5 received placebo; per-sample allocation not given. All samples were drawn on day 63, counting from the first vaccine or placebo injection. This CDR3 is built from 13 residues. With 6 bases removed from V and 5 bases from J, the gap between germline ends came to 13 bases.

The chain couples TRBV12-3 or TRBV12-4 to TRBJ2-5; TRBD1 is a possible D gene (5 bases). Here the sequenced sample was peripheral blood, taken in a trial of Ad26.COV2.S vaccine versus placebo. The receptor comes from a person aged 18-65 years who received the Ad26.COV2.S COVID-19 vaccine or a placebo. CDR3 nucleotides: TGTGCCAGCAGGAAATCGTGGGGCGAGACCCAGTACTTC. It encodes CASRKSWGETQYF.